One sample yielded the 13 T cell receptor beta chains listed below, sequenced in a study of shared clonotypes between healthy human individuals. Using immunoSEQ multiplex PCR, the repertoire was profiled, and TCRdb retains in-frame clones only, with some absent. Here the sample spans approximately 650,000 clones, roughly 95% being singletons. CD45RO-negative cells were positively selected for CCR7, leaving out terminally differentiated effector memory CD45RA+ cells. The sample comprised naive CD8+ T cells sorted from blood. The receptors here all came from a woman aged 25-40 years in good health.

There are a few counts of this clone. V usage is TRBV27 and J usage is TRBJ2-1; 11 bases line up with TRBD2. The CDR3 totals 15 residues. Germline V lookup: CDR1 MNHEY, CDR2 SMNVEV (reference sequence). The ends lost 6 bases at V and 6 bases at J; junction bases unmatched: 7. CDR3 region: CASRVTSGSINEQFF. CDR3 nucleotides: TGTGCCAGCAGGGTCACTAGCGGGAGTATCAATGAGCAGTTCTTC.

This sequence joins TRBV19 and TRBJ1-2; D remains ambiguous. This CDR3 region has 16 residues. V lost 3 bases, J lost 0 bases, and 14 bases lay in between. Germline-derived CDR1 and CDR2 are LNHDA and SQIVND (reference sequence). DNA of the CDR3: TGTGCCAGTAGTATTGCCGGGTGGTTCCCTAACTATGGCTACACCTTC. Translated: CASSIAGWFPNYGYTF.

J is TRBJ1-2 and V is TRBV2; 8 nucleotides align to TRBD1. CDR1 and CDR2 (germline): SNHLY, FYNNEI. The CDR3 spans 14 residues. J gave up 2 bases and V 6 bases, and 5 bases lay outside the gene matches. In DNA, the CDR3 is TGTGCCAGCAGGGCAGGGGGCGCAAACTATGGCTACACCTTC. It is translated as CASRAGGANYGYTF. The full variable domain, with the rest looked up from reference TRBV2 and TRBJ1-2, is EPEVTQTPSHQVTQMGQEVILRCVPISNHLYFYWYRQILGQKVEFLVSFYNNEISEKSEIFDDQFSVERPDGSNFTLKIRSTKLEDSAMYFCASRAGGANYGYTFGSGTRLTVV.

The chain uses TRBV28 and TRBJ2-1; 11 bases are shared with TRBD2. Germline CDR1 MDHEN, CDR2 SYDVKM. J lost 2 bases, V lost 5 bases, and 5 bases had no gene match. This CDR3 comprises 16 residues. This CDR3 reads CASSDLAGGTYNEQFF. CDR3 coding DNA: TGTGCCAGCAGTGATCTAGCGGGAGGCACCTACAATGAGCAGTTCTTC.

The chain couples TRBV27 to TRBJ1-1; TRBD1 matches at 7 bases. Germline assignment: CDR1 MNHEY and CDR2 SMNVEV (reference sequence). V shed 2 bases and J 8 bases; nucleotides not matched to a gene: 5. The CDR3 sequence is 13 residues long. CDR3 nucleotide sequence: TGTGCCAGCAGTTTAACAGGGGACAGCGAAGCTTTCTTT. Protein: CASSLTGDSEAFF.

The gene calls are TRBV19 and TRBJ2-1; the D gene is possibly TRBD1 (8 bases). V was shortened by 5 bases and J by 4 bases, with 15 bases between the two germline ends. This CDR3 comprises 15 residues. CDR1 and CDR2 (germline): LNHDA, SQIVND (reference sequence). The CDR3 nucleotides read TGTGCCAGTAGTTCCGACAGGGGAGGGTACAATGAGCAGTTCTTC. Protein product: CASSSDRGGYNEQFF.

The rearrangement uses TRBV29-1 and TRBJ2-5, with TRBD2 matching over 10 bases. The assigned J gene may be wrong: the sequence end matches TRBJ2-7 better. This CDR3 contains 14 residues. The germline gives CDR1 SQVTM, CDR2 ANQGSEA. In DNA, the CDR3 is TGCAGCGGGAGACTAGCGGGCCCGCCCTACGAGCAGTACTTC. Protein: CSGRLAGPPYEQYF.

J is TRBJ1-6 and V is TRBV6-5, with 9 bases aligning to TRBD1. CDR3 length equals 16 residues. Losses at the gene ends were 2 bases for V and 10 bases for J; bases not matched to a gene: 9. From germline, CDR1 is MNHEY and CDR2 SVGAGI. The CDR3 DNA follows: TGTGCCAGCAGTTACGGACCCACAGGGGGCAGGTCACCCCTCCACTTT. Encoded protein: CASSYGPTGGRSPLHF.

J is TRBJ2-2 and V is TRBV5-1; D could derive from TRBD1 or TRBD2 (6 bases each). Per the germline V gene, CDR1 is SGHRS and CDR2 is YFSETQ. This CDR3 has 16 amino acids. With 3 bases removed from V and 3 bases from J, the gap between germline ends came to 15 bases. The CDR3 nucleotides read TGCGCCAGCAGCTACCTATACAGGGAGGACACCGGGGAGCTGTTTTTT. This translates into CASSYLYREDTGELFF.

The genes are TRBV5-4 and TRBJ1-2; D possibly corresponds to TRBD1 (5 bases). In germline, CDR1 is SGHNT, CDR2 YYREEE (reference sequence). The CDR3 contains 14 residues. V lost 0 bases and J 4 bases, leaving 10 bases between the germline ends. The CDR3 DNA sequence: TGTGCCAGCAGCTTGGAAGGGGACGGCTATGGCTACACCTTC. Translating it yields CASSLEGDGYGYTF. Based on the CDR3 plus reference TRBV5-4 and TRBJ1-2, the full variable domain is ETGVTQSPTHLIKTRGQQVTLRCSSQSGHNTVSWYQQALGQGPQFIFQYYREEENGRGNFPPRFSGLQFPNYSSELNVNALELDDSALYLCASSLEGDGYGYTFGSGTRLTVV.

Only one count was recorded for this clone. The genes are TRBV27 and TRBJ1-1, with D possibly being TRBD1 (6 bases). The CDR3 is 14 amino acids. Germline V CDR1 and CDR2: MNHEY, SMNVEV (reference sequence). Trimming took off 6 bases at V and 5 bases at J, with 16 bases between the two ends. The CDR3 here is CASSIVGARTEAFF. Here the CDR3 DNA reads TGTGCCAGCAGCATCGTGGGGGCGAGGACTGAAGCTTTCTTT.

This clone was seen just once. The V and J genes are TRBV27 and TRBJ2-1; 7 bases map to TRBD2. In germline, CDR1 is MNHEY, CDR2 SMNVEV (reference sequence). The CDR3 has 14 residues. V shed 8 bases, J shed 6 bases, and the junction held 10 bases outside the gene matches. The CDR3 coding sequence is TGTGCCAGCGTCCAAGGACTAGGGCTCAATGAGCAGTTCTTC. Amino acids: CASVQGLGLNEQFF.

The CDR3 protein is CASSFGGVDEQFF. CDR3 DNA: TGTGCCAGCAGCTTCGGGGGAGTCGATGAGCAGTTCTTC. J is TRBJ2-1 and V is TRBV13, with D maybe TRBD2 (6 bases). The CDR3 is 13 residues long. The V gene lost 3 bases and the J gene lost 8 bases, with 11 bases spanning the gap. Germline V lookup: CDR1 PRHDT, CDR2 FYEKMQ (reference sequence).